This T cell receptor (beta chain) stems from a study of cytomegalovirus exposure and HLA in healthy donors. This clone was detected only a few times. The CDR3 runs to 15 residues. Germline loops: CDR1 SGHNT, CDR2 YYREEE (reference sequence). Trimming took off 0 bases at V and 2 bases at J, with 12 bases between the two ends. The data were produced by immunoSEQ multiplex PCR, yet TCRdb's version contains in-frame clones alone and is incomplete. The sample contains around 400,000 clones, just over 85% of which appear only once. The rearrangement uses TRBV5-4 and TRBJ2-7, with D possibly matching TRBD2 (5 bases). The receptor's source is a woman under 30 in good health and CMV-seronegative. The specimen was PBMCs. The CDR3 region has the DNA TGTGCCAGCAGCTTGGGGCGCGGAGGAACCTACGAGCAGTACTTC. Its translation is CASSLGRGGTYEQYF.